These 10 T cell receptor beta chains were sequenced from one sample in a study of T-cell memory formation after mild COVID-19. TCRdb processed the 5' RACE reads anew with MiXCR; each CDR3 protein has one entry. The sample records about 14,000 distinct CDR3 sequences, around 20% being singletons. Sequencing was done on a sample of PBMCs or a T cell subset sorted from them (not recorded which). All receptors derive from an adult woman who had mild COVID-19 (a few samples of this study predate the infection). Cell type and time point are not known.

The table lists this clonotype with many counts. The rearrangement links TRBV10-3 to TRBJ2-2; D possibly corresponds to TRBD2 (6 bases). The CDR3 runs to 14 residues. CDR1 is ENHRY, CDR2 SYGVKD, per germline. Trimming left V 8 bases short and J 0 bases short, with 10 bases between. Written as DNA, the CDR3 is TGTGCCATCGGTAGCGGAACGAACACCGGGGAGCTGTTTTTT. It is translated as CAIGSGTNTGELFF.

This clonotype was picked up many times. V gene TRBV4-3 combines with J gene TRBJ2-7; TRBD2 agrees at 12 bases. Trimming took 0 bases from V and 4 from J; bases not matched to a gene: 7. Germline V gene sequence: CDR1 LGHNA, CDR2 YSLEER. There are 17 residues in the CDR3. CDR3 in DNA: TGCGCCAGCAGCCAAGAACCGTTTACTAGCGGGAGGTACGAGCAGTACTTC. Translating gives CASSQEPFTSGRYEQYF.

This clonotype was counted many times. The rearrangement joins TRBV14 to TRBJ2-1; either TRBD1 or TRBD2 may fit D (6 bases each). Germline CDR1 is SGHDN and CDR2 is FVKESK. CDR3 length: 18 amino acids. Between the trimmed V and J ends, which lost 4 bases and 2 bases, there was a span of 21 bases. The CDR3 region is CASSRIGRGARTYNEQFF. CDR3 bases: TGTGCCAGCAGCCGAATAGGTAGGGGGGCCCGAACCTACAATGAGCAGTTCTTC.

The V call is TRBV2, the J call TRBJ2-3; 8 bases are a match to TRBD2. V was pared by 7 bases and J by 2 bases, with 5 bases of the junction left unmatched. This CDR3 region has 14 residues. Germline V gene sequence: CDR1 SNHLY, CDR2 FYNNEI. The CDR3 DNA sequence: TGTGCCAGCACGCGGACTAGCTCCACAGATACGCAGTATTTT. Amino acid sequence: CASTRTSSTDTQYF.

This clonotype appeared a few times. The chain recombines TRBV27 with TRBJ1-2; 11 bases line up with TRBD1. The CDR3 is made up of 17 amino acids. CDR1 and CDR2 (germline): MNHEY, SMNVEV (reference sequence). The V segment lost 1 base and the J segment 4 bases; nucleotides outside the gene matches: 8. The DNA for the CDR3 is TGTGCCAGCAGTTTATTGGGGACAGGGGGGTCCCTCTATGGCTACACCTTC. Encoded protein: CASSLLGTGGSLYGYTF.

Ten or more counts support this clonotype. The chain carries TRBV15 and TRBJ2-2; TRBD1 matches at 9 bases. The V gene end was trimmed by 4 bases and the J gene end by 9 bases; junction bases not matched to a gene: 9. This CDR3 has 15 residues. The germline V gene has CDR1 LNHNV and CDR2 YYDKDF (reference sequence). Here the CDR3 DNA reads TGTGCCACCAGCACCCGGACAGGGGCCCCCTGGGAGCTGTTTTTT. Translating it yields CATSTRTGAPWELFF.

The table lists this clonotype with many counts. The chain carries TRBV9 and TRBJ1-1; the D gene is possibly TRBD1 (5 bases). The germline V gene encodes CDR1 SGDLS and CDR2 YYNGEE. This CDR3 comprises 14 residues. Trimming shortened V by 6 bases and J by 0 bases, and 12 bases separated the two germline ends. CDR3 bases: TGTGCCAGCAAGCCGGGACCCATGAACACTGAAGCTTTCTTT. Amino acids: CASKPGPMNTEAFF.

The gene calls are TRBV11-2 and TRBJ2-6, with TRBD1 matching 12 bases. V shed 1 base, J shed 2 bases, and the junction held 9 bases outside the gene matches. Per the germline V gene, CDR1 is SGHAT and CDR2 is FQNNGV. The CDR3 spans 20 residues. CDR3 protein: CASSLVKPGQGATGANVLTF. The CDR3, as DNA: TGTGCCAGCAGCTTAGTCAAGCCGGGACAGGGGGCAACTGGGGCCAACGTCCTGACTTTC.

The sample holds many counts of this clonotype. The chain joins TRBV5-5 to TRBJ1-2; 8 nucleotides agree with TRBD1. Germline CDR1 is SGHKS and CDR2 is YYEKEE (reference sequence). V lost 4 bases, J lost 4 bases, and 6 bases stayed unmatched. The CDR3 has 14 residues. CDR3 region: CASSPTGAPYGYTF. Here the CDR3 DNA reads TGTGCCAGCAGCCCGACAGGGGCCCCCTATGGCTACACCTTC.

This clonotype was detected ten times or more. The J gene is TRBJ2-2, the V gene TRBV18; 11 bases match TRBD2. This CDR3 is 17 amino acids long. Germline loops: CDR1 KGHSH, CDR2 LQKENI. V lost 3 bases, J lost 6 bases, and 9 bases stayed unmatched. The CDR3 region is CASSPKQLAGVAGELFF. The CDR3 DNA follows: TGTGCCAGCTCACCGAAGCAACTAGCGGGAGTGGCCGGGGAGCTGTTTTTT.